The clone carrying this T cell receptor (beta chain) was detected a few times. This sample is drawn from a study of T cells after yellow fever vaccination. In TCRdb, the 5' RACE reads were re-called with MiXCR into one record per CDR3 protein. Of over 45,000 distinct CDR3 sequences listed, approximately 7.7% are singletons. Germline V lookup: CDR1 MGHRA, CDR2 YSYEKL. CDR3 length: 17 residues. V lost 2 bases to trimming and J lost 1 base; unmatched junction nucleotides: 6. This sequence originates from a man aged 18 to 29 who received the YFV17D yellow fever vaccine. The gene calls are TRBV4-1 and TRBJ2-1; 9 bases fit TRBD2. The specimen was CD8+ T cells sorted from PBMCs, collected on the day of the first yellow fever vaccination. The CDR3 here is CASSQLEAGGSYNEQFF. The DNA for the CDR3 is TGCGCCAGCAGCCAATTAGAAGCGGGGGGTTCCTACAATGAGCAGTTCTTC.